The TCR beta chain under discussion was sequenced for a study of glioma-infiltrating T cells. The CDR3 loop spans 17 amino acids. Germline CDR1 SEHNR, CDR2 FQNEAQ (reference sequence). The junction had 9 bases not matched to a gene; V was cut back by 0 bases and J by 4 bases. TCR alpha and beta CDR3 regions were amplified from RNA using iRepertoire nested multiplex PCR. TCRdb used MiXCR to reprocess the multiplex PCR reads, holding one entry per CDR3 protein. The sample holds more than 9,000 distinct CDR3 sequences, more than 20% seen once. The chain has TRBV7-9 and TRBJ2-3; 8 nucleotides agree with TRBD2. The sequence was collected from a human donor with low-grade glioma or glioblastoma, undergoing nonglioma brain surgery, or in good health (not recorded which). Sequencing used glioma tissue, nonneoplastic brain tissue, or PBMCs (not recorded which). This CDR3 reads CASSLADGGRRSDTQYF. The CDR3 DNA is TGTGCCAGCAGCTTAGCAGATGGCGGGAGGAGGTCAGATACGCAGTATTTT.